This T cell receptor (beta chain) was sequenced in a study of T cells in Graves' hyperthyroidism and ophthalmopathy. Study information: Peripheral blood was obtained at initial diagnosis, preceding any treatment. Study-wide points: Median prediction lead before ophthalmopathy onset was 5.5 to 7 months with the model. Peripheral blood also featured most of the thyroid clonotypes expanded above 0.001.

This clonotype was seen a few times. The antigen is undetermined. Authors of the study amplified TCR beta CDR3 regions from RNA transcripts. HTBI primers were employed in a first-round RT-PCR of the TCR CDR3. TCRdb fed the multiplex PCR reads into MiXCR, producing one record per CDR3 protein. The sample yields hundreds of thousands of distinct CDR3 sequences, less than 25% seen once. This CDR3 comprises 14 residues. From germline, CDR1 is GTSNPN and CDR2 SVGIG (reference sequence). After removal of 3 bases from V and 4 bases from J, the junction contained 5 bases not matched to a gene. Sequencing was done on a sample of blood. The rearrangement uses TRBV30 and TRBJ2-1; 8 nucleotides align to TRBD1. The source is a man younger than 45 with Graves' ophthalmopathy. For the CDR3, the DNA is TGTGCCTGGAGCACAGGGGGTTTATACAATGAGCAGTTCTTC. Its translation is CAWSTGGLYNEQFF.